The 13 T cell receptor beta chains reported below all come from one sample, sequenced in a study of spatial heterogeneity in lung cancer (dated by TCRdb to between 2017 and 2020). The sample's time point, from its label and the paper: sample taken at primary tumor resection. Whole RNA extracted from tumor and nontumor lung tissue, or from cryopreserved PBMC samples, was used for TCR sequencing without cell sorting. The receptor library was made with 5' RACE. The sequencer listed for this sample is NextSeq 500. TCRdb itself trimmed the public reads at Q25 with fastp, ran MiXCR and retained productive beta chains. Every CDR3 protein is listed once, alongside the most common genes and DNA of its rows. The sample table contains about 13,000 distinct CDR3 sequences; only one count was recorded for roughly 5% of them. The top ten hold about two fifths of the sample. The sequences come from lung tumor tissue, collected at surgery. These receptors were obtained from a human donor with early-stage non-small cell lung cancer.

This clonotype showed up many times. In a library made to pick up alpha chains, this beta chain is a stray read with a size that means little. This sequence joins TRBV20-1 and TRBJ1-1, with D hard to call. Trimming stripped 6 bases from V and 2 bases from J, with 10 bases between. CDR3 size: 12 residues. CDR1 is DFQATT and CDR2 is SNEGSKA in the germline V gene (reference sequence). The CDR3 coding sequence is TGCAGTGCCCCGGACCTAAACACTGAAGCTTTCTTT. Amino acids: CSAPDLNTEAFF.

This clonotype is medium-sized (0.01 to 0.1%). This beta chain was picked up by a library intended for alpha chains and is off target, so its count carries little meaning. The chain couples TRBV6-2 or TRBV6-3 to TRBJ2-7; the match to TRBD1 covers 7 bases. Germline V gives CDR1 MNHEY, CDR2 SVGEGT. V was pared by 5 bases and J by 7 bases, with 5 bases of the junction left unmatched. CDR3 length: 12 amino acids. The CDR3 region has the DNA TGTGCCAGCAGTAGACAGGGCTGGGAGCAGTACGTC. Amino acids: CASSRQGWEQYV.

This clonotype was counted ten times or more. Within a library made for alpha chains, this beta chain is off target, and its count is uninformative. V gene TRBV24-1 combines with J gene TRBJ2-2, with 7 bases that match TRBD2. Germline CDR1 is KGHDR and CDR2 is SFDVKD. The CDR3 loop spans 15 amino acids. J gave up 1 base and V 4 bases, and 2 bases lay outside the gene matches. The CDR3 is CATSEASGNTGELFF. In DNA, the CDR3 is TGTGCCACCAGTGAGGCTAGCGGGAACACCGGGGAGCTGTTTTTT.

This clonotype has ten or more counts. Because this beta chain is a stray read in a library intended to capture alpha chains, its abundance should not be given much weight. This rearrangement joins TRBV7-2 to TRBJ2-7; maybe TRBD1 (6 bases). Germline-derived CDR1 and CDR2 are SGHTA and FQGNSA. The V and J ends lost 6 bases and 4 bases respectively, with 13 bases between them. CDR3 length: 13 residues. In DNA form, the CDR3 reads TGTGCCAGCAGAAAAGGGGGAACTTACGAGCAGTACTTC. Translating it yields CASRKGGTYEQYF.

This clonotype was recorded many times. This beta chain appears as a stray read in a library generated for alpha chains; its size is not informative. The V call is TRBV28, the J call TRBJ1-5, with D maybe TRBD1 (5 bases). The V gene lost 6 bases and the J gene lost 7 bases, with 13 bases spanning the gap. Germline values: CDR1 MDHEN, CDR2 SYDVKM. CDR3 length: 13 residues. The CDR3 loop is CASSGGEGQPQHF. The CDR3 nucleotides read TGTGCCAGCAGCGGGGGGGAGGGACAGCCCCAGCATTTT.

This clonotype occurred many times. As an off-target read in a library built for alpha chains, this beta chain has a frequency of little significance. The chain employs TRBV7-2 and TRBJ1-1; 7 bases agree with TRBD1. The CDR3 is made up of 12 amino acids. Germline CDR1 and CDR2: SGHTA and FQGNSA. Unmatched junction bases numbered 8, after V lost 5 bases and J lost 11 bases. The CDR3 region is CASSRRQGLAFF. The CDR3 bases are TGTGCCAGCAGCCGACGACAGGGTTTGGCTTTCTTT.

This clonotype was found many times. Because this beta chain is a stray read in a library intended to capture alpha chains, its abundance should not be given much weight. V is TRBV7-6 and J is TRBJ2-1; the D is unclear. The CDR3 totals 13 residues. V lost 4 bases and J lost 4, with 8 bases in between. Germline loops: CDR1 SGHVS, CDR2 FNYEAQ. The CDR3 region is CASSSRVYNEQFF. The CDR3 coding sequence is TGTGCCAGCAGCTCCCGCGTATACAATGAGCAGTTCTTC.

This clonotype was counted at least ten times. In a library made to pick up alpha chains, this beta chain is a stray read with a size that means little. The chain is built from TRBV6-2 or TRBV6-3 and TRBJ2-2; D gene unclear. Germline assignment: CDR1 MNHEY and CDR2 SVGEGT. CDR3 length: 13 amino acids. V shed 5 bases and J shed 2 bases, with 6 bases lying between them. This chain's CDR3 is CASSKLNTGELFF. As DNA, the CDR3 is TGTGCCAGCAGTAAACTAAACACCGGGGAGCTGTTTTTT.

This clonotype was recorded at least ten times. This beta chain slipped into a library made for alpha chains as a stray read, so its size is not meaningful. V gene TRBV11-3 combines with J gene TRBJ2-1; D may match TRBD1 or TRBD2 (5 bases each). CDR3 size: 15 residues. Per the germline V gene, CDR1 is SGHNT and CDR2 is YENEEA. With 0 bases removed from V and 2 bases from J, the gap between germline ends came to 8 bases. The CDR3 is CASSLELGAYNEQFF. The CDR3 DNA follows: TGTGCCAGCAGCTTAGAATTGGGGGCCTACAATGAGCAGTTCTTC.

The sample holds many counts of this clonotype. Since it is a stray read in a library aimed at alpha chains, this beta chain has a size that is not meaningful. The chain combines TRBV7-2 with TRBJ2-5; no clear D gene. V shed 2 bases and J shed 4 bases, with 11 bases lying between them. Germline CDR1 reads SGHTA; CDR2 reads FQGNSA. The CDR3 is 14 amino acids. CDR3 sequence reads: CASSLNPPPETQYF. CDR3 DNA: TGTGCCAGCAGCTTAAACCCTCCCCCAGAGACCCAGTACTTC.

This clonotype was observed many times. This beta chain is off target for a library built for alpha chains, so its abundance means little. The CDR3 here is CASSLRGAGTDTQYF. Here the CDR3 DNA reads TGCGCCAGCAGCCTCAGGGGCGCAGGTACAGATACGCAGTATTTT. This chain links TRBV5-1 with TRBJ2-3, with D possibly TRBD1 on 6 matching bases. This CDR3 is built from 15 residues. Germline-derived CDR1 and CDR2 are SGHRS and YFSETQ. Deletions cut 4 bases from V and 3 bases from J, with 15 bases between.

This clonotype was observed a few times. Found in a library prepared for alpha chains, this beta chain is an off-target read, and its abundance has little meaning. This chain connects TRBV7-9 to TRBJ2-4, with D possibly TRBD1 on 5 matching bases. The germline CDR1 and CDR2 sequences are SEHNR and FQNEAQ (reference sequence). V lost 5 bases and J lost 4, with 9 bases in between. There are 13 residues in the CDR3. CDR3 loop: CASSPGQKNIQYF. The CDR3 bases are TGTGCCAGCAGCCCAGGGCAGAAAAACATTCAGTACTTC.

This clonotype was seen ten or more times. This beta chain is an unintended read in a library built for alpha chains; its size means little. V is TRBV6-1 and J is TRBJ2-2, with 8 positions matching TRBD1. CDR1 and CDR2 from the germline V gene are MNHNS and SASEGT. The CDR3 extends over 16 amino acids. The ends lost 5 bases at V and 1 base at J; junction bases unmatched: 6. The CDR3 is CASSRNRGKNTGELFF. Here the CDR3 DNA reads TGTGCCAGCAGTAGGAACAGGGGGAAGAACACCGGGGAGCTGTTTTTT.